One T cell receptor (beta chain) is described in this entry. Repertoires were generated with immunoSEQ multiplex PCR, while TCRdb's copy carries only in-frame clones and drops some. The sample contains tens of thousands of clones, 89% of which appear only once. The data are from a study of blood T cell repertoires in COVID-19. Study as a whole: Material from acute and convalescent COVID-19 was sourced from the United States, Italy and Spain.

CDR1 is LGHNA, CDR2 YNFKEQ, per germline. This CDR3 is built from 15 residues. V gave up 5 bases and J gave up 2 bases; unmatched junction bases: 9. A Seattle source enrolled patients during active infection and followed them longitudinally. Sequencing was done on a sample of peripheral blood. This sequence originates from a man aged 50-59 years with COVID-19, enrolled during active disease. V gene TRBV4-2 combines with J gene TRBJ2-7, with 7 positions matching TRBD1. This CDR3 reads CASSSRDSLAYEQYF. The CDR3 region has the DNA TGTGCCAGCAGCTCCCGGGACAGCCTGGCCTACGAGCAGTACTTC.